The next 30 T cell receptor beta chains were all read from a single sample in a study of CD8+ T cells in alopecia areata. It was cDNA, reverse transcribed from extracted RNA, that served as the sequencing template. Produced via immunoSEQ multiplex PCR; TCRdb's table is partial and in-frame only. Among approximately 180,000 clones listed, approximately 56% were seen once. Sequences were derived from CD4+ T cells sorted from blood, sampled at week 0. These receptors were collected from a human donor with alopecia areata.

The chain links TRBV29-1 to TRBJ2-5; D is possibly TRBD2 (5 bases). This CDR3 is built from 12 residues. V was cut by 3 bases and J by 4 bases, with 9 bases left in between. Germline CDR1 reads SQVTM; CDR2 reads ANQGSEA. CDR3 loop: CSVDLGRETQYF. The CDR3 nucleotides read TGCAGCGTTGATCTGGGGAGAGAGACCCAGTACTTC.

This clone was observed a few times. This chain connects TRBV6-6 to TRBJ2-7, with 9 bases fitting TRBD2. The CDR3 spans 14 residues. Germline trimming cut 7 bases from V and 4 bases from J; bases unmatched to any gene: 8. Germline CDR1 reads MNHNY; CDR2 reads SVGAGI (reference sequence). The DNA of the CDR3 is TGTGCCAGCAAATCGCCTAGCGGGGTTTACGAGCAGTACTTC. Amino acid sequence: CASKSPSGVYEQYF.

The chain recombines TRBV29-1 with TRBJ2-5; D unresolved. Germline assignment: CDR1 SQVTM and CDR2 ANQGSEA. The CDR3 sequence is 14 residues long. Trimming cost V 6 bases and J 0 bases, with 14 bases left between them. The CDR3 reads CSVMGLLNQETQYF. CDR3 in DNA: TGCAGCGTCATGGGTCTCCTCAACCAAGAGACCCAGTACTTC.

The V call is TRBV12-5, the J call TRBJ2-5; no reliable D call. The V gene lost 6 bases and the J gene lost 3 bases, with 11 bases spanning the gap. The CDR3 loop spans 13 amino acids. Germline V CDR1 and CDR2: LGHNT, FRNRAP. This CDR3 is CASGSTVEETQYF. The CDR3 coding sequence is TGTGCTAGTGGGTCAACAGTAGAAGAGACCCAGTACTTC.

This clone was found once. The rearrangement links TRBV7-2 to TRBJ1-5; no firm D call. Per germline, CDR1 SGHTA and CDR2 FQGNSA. The length of the CDR3 is 13 residues. Trimming stripped 4 bases from V and 0 bases from J, with 4 bases between. Written as DNA, the CDR3 is TGTGCCAGCAGCTCACATAGCAATCAGCCCCAGCATTTT. Translated, it gives CASSSHSNQPQHF.

This clone occurred a few times. V gene TRBV19 combines with J gene TRBJ2-2; the D gene is possibly TRBD2 (6 bases). This CDR3 is built from 14 residues. Germline V gives CDR1 LNHDA, CDR2 SQIVND (reference sequence). V shed 5 bases and J shed 0 bases, with 7 bases lying between them. CDR3 amino acids: CASSAGPNTGELFF. CDR3 nucleotides: TGTGCCAGTAGTGCGGGACCGAACACCGGGGAGCTGTTTTTT.

The rearrangement links TRBV6-6 to TRBJ1-2, with 7 bases fitting TRBD1. The CDR3 length is 13 residues. The ends lost 4 bases at V and 4 bases at J; junction bases unmatched: 3. The V gene's germline CDR1 is MNHNY and CDR2 SVGAGI (reference sequence). CDR3 sequence: CASSWDSSYGYTF. In DNA form, the CDR3 reads TGTGCCAGCAGTTGGGACAGCTCCTATGGCTACACCTTC.

In its sample, this clone was seen a few times. The chain joins TRBV6-5 to TRBJ2-7; TRBD1 agrees at 9 bases. Germline-derived CDR1 and CDR2 are MNHEY and SVGAGI. The V gene end was trimmed by 5 bases and the J gene end by 1 base; junction bases not matched to a gene: 6. CDR3 length equals 15 residues. This CDR3 reads CASSPTGTGSYEQYF. As DNA, the CDR3 is TGTGCCAGCAGTCCTACCGGGACAGGGTCCTACGAGCAGTACTTC.

This rearrangement joins TRBV29-1 to TRBJ1-1, with 9 bases fitting TRBD1. This CDR3 is 14 amino acids long. Unmatched junction bases numbered 3, after V lost 4 bases and J lost 0 bases. Per the germline V gene, CDR1 is SQVTM and CDR2 is ANQGSEA. The CDR3 loop reads CSVVGTGLNTEAFF. The DNA of the CDR3 is TGCAGCGTTGTGGGGACAGGGTTGAACACTGAAGCTTTCTTT.

The chain couples TRBV6-4 to TRBJ1-2; maybe TRBD1 (6 bases). The V end lost 0 bases, the J end lost 8 bases, and 22 bases lay between the germline ends. CDR1 and CDR2 from the germline V gene are MRHNA and SNTAGT. The CDR3 contains 17 residues. Here the CDR3 reads CASSDSISTGTRLGYTF. The CDR3 region has the DNA TGTGCCAGCAGTGACTCGATCTCTACAGGGACCCGTCTCGGCTACACCTTC.

This clone was seen a handful of times. This chain uses TRBV14 with TRBJ1-2; D call uncertain. V dropped 6 bases and J dropped 6 bases, with 14 bases sitting between them. Per germline, CDR1 SGHDN and CDR2 FVKESK. The CDR3 loop spans 13 amino acids. This chain's CDR3 is CASRSLAVDGYTF. In nucleotides, the CDR3 is TGTGCCAGCAGGTCTTTGGCGGTCGATGGCTACACCTTC.

The rearrangement uses TRBV6-4 and TRBJ2-7, with 7 bases aligning to TRBD1. Germline V lookup: CDR1 MRHNA, CDR2 SNTAGT. The CDR3 has 16 amino acids. Trimming removed 7 bases from V and 1 base from J; junction bases left unmatched: 13. The CDR3 bases are TGTGCCAGCACGGTCAGGGGGACAACTCCGTCCTACGAGCAGTACTTC. Translating gives CASTVRGTTPSYEQYF.

V usage is TRBV10-3 and J usage is TRBJ2-3, with 12 bases fitting TRBD1. Germline CDR1 ENHRY, CDR2 SYGVKD. This CDR3 contains 16 residues. J was trimmed by 2 bases and V by 6 bases; bases with no gene match: 6. The CDR3 reads CAIRSGQGAPTDTQYF. As DNA, the CDR3 is TGTGCCATCAGGTCGGGACAGGGGGCTCCCACAGATACGCAGTATTTT.

The rearrangement links TRBV27 to TRBJ2-7; 12 nucleotides match TRBD2. The length of the CDR3 is 17 residues. V was pared by 6 bases and J by 4 bases, with 13 bases of the junction left unmatched. The germline V gene has CDR1 MNHEY and CDR2 SMNVEV (reference sequence). In DNA form, the CDR3 reads TGTGCCAGCAGCAACAACCCCTCTCTAGCGGGGGGGTACGAGCAGTACTTC. Residues: CASSNNPSLAGGYEQYF.

This rearrangement joins TRBV23-1 to TRBJ1-2; TRBD1 matches at 8 bases. TRBV23-1 is identified as an open reading frame with a role that is uncertain. The CDR3 is 13 amino acids. The junction had 3 bases not matched to a gene; V was cut back by 6 bases and J by 3 bases. The CDR3 DNA sequence: TGCGCCAGCAGCGGACAGGGCGACTATGGCTACACCTTC. Residues: CASSGQGDYGYTF.

The chain combines TRBV5-1 with TRBJ2-5; the D gene is possibly TRBD1 (5 bases). The CDR3 length is 14 residues. Germline assignment: CDR1 SGHRS and CDR2 YFSETQ. V was shortened by 2 bases and J by 5 bases, with 13 bases between the two germline ends. CDR3 in amino acids: CASSLYTGGETQYF. The DNA of the CDR3 is TGCGCCAGCAGCTTATACACAGGCGGTGAGACCCAGTACTTC.

The DNA of the CDR3 is TGTGCCAGCAGCGATCAGGGGGCGCAACAGACCCAGTACTTC. This encodes CASSDQGAQQTQYF. The chain employs TRBV7-9 and TRBJ2-5; 8 nucleotides match TRBD1. Per germline, CDR1 SEHNR and CDR2 FQNEAQ (reference sequence). The CDR3 is made up of 14 amino acids. The ends lost 5 bases at V and 6 bases at J; junction bases unmatched: 8.

The rearrangement links TRBV7-9 to TRBJ2-5, with D possibly matching TRBD2 (6 bases). Between the trimmed V and J ends, which lost 5 bases and 4 bases, there was a span of 11 bases. CDR1 and CDR2 (germline): SEHNR, FQNEAQ (reference sequence). This CDR3 comprises 13 residues. CDR3 sequence reads: CASSRDWGETQYF. The CDR3 coding sequence is TGTGCCAGCAGCCGGGACTGGGGAGAGACCCAGTACTTC.

The rearrangement links TRBV9 to TRBJ2-2, with D unclear. Trimming shortened V by 3 bases and J by 4 bases, and 10 bases separated the two germline ends. The CDR3 has 14 residues. CDR1 is SGDLS and CDR2 is YYNGEE in the germline V gene. CDR3 nucleotide sequence: TGTGCCAGCAGCGCGATGGTTAGCACCGGGGAGCTGTTTTTT. Translating gives CASSAMVSTGELFF.

This clone has a handful of counts. The CDR3: CASSQERAAGTQYF. DNA of the CDR3: TGTGCCAGCAGCCAAGAACGGGCGGCGGGGACCCAGTACTTC. The chain joins TRBV14 to TRBJ2-5; maybe TRBD2 (5 bases). Trimming removed 0 bases at V and 7 bases at J, with 12 bases between. Germline V gene data show CDR1 as SGHDN and CDR2 as FVKESK. The CDR3 is made up of 14 amino acids.

J is TRBJ1-6 and V is TRBV30; a possible D gene is TRBD1 (5 bases). Trimming removed 1 base from V and 9 bases from J, with 28 bases in between. Germline CDR1 reads GTSNPN; CDR2 reads SVGIG (reference sequence). There are 19 residues in the CDR3. Here the CDR3 reads CAWSDSRDLPPIKGSPLHF. CDR3 in DNA: TGTGCCTGGAGTGATTCCAGGGACCTACCGCCCATAAAAGGTTCACCCCTCCACTTT. The complete variable domain, with remaining parts taken from reference TRBV30 and TRBJ1-6, reads SQTIHQWPATLVQPVGSPLSLECTVEGTSNPNLYWYRQAAGRGLQLLFYSVGIGQISSEVPQNLSASRPQDRQFILSSKKLLLSDSGFYLCAWSDSRDLPPIKGSPLHFGNGTRLTVT.

V is TRBV2 and J is TRBJ2-5; D is perhaps TRBD1 (5 bases). V lost 4 bases and J lost 0, with 6 bases in between. The CDR3 spans 13 residues. CDR1 is SNHLY, CDR2 FYNNEI, per germline. This CDR3 reads CASSGQYQETQYF. The CDR3 bases are TGTGCCAGCAGTGGACAGTACCAAGAGACCCAGTACTTC.

V is TRBV14 and J is TRBJ2-2; either TRBD1 or TRBD2 may fit D (5 bases each). The CDR3 totals 15 residues. Per germline, CDR1 SGHDN and CDR2 FVKESK. V was trimmed by 2 bases and J by 4 bases, leaving 11 bases between them. CDR3 amino acids: CASSQRLGGTGELFF. CDR3 in DNA: TGTGCCAGCAGCCAACGGCTTGGGGGCACCGGGGAGCTGTTTTTT.

This chain joins TRBV7-8 and TRBJ2-7, with D unclear. Germline CDR1 reads SGHVS; CDR2 reads FQNEAQ. V shed 3 bases and J shed 5 bases, with 17 bases lying between them. The CDR3 consists of 15 residues. CDR3 nucleotide sequence: TGTGCCAGCAGCTTCGACATTATCTCTTTCCACGAGCAGTACTTC. It is translated as CASSFDIISFHEQYF.

The V gene is TRBV6-4, the J gene TRBJ2-2; the D gene could be TRBD1 or TRBD2 (5 bases each). Trimming cost V 5 bases and J 2 bases, with 9 bases left between them. Germline V gene sequence: CDR1 MRHNA, CDR2 SNTAGT. The CDR3 sequence is 14 residues long. The DNA for the CDR3 is TGTGCCAGCAGTTGGGACGGAAACACCGGGGAGCTGTTTTTT. Residues: CASSWDGNTGELFF.

The table lists this clone with a few counts. This sequence joins TRBV20-1 and TRBJ2-3; no clear D. The germline V and J ends were trimmed by 5 bases and 13 bases, with 13 bases remaining between them. CDR1 is DFQATT, CDR2 SNEGSKA, per germline (reference sequence). The CDR3 has 10 residues. This CDR3 reads CSAGPGTEYF. DNA for the CDR3: TGCAGTGCTGGGCCGGGTACCGAGTATTTT.

The chain links TRBV27 to TRBJ1-6; maybe TRBD1 (6 bases). The CDR3 has 15 residues. CDR1 is MNHEY and CDR2 is SMNVEV in the germline V gene (reference sequence). With 6 bases removed from V and 2 bases from J, the gap between germline ends came to 11 bases. The CDR3 nucleotides read TGTGCCAGCAGGCAAAGACAGGCCTATAATTCACCCCTCCACTTT. The encoded protein is CASRQRQAYNSPLHF.

The chain recombines TRBV30 with TRBJ2-1; D is ambiguous. The CDR3 runs 13 residues. Germline CDR1 GTSNPN, CDR2 SVGIG (reference sequence). With 3 bases removed from V and 3 bases from J, the gap between germline ends came to 9 bases. The CDR3 nucleotides read TGTGCCTGGAGCCCTAGTTTCTACAATGAGCAGTTCTTC. It is translated as CAWSPSFYNEQFF.

Comments on this clone: One end of the junction varies from germline; a read error may be responsible. The J gene is TRBJ2-4, the V gene TRBV2; TRBD1 agrees at 8 bases. CDR1 is SNHLY, CDR2 FYNNEI, per germline. The CDR3 consists of 12 residues. The CDR3 DNA sequence: TGTGCCAGCAGTCCTACAGGGGGGTCGGGTAGCTTC. It specifies CASSPTGGSGSF.

V gene TRBV2 combines with J gene TRBJ2-5; no clear D. The CDR3 sequence is 11 residues long. The V end was cut by 5 bases, the J end by 2 bases, with 3 bases between. Germline assignment: CDR1 SNHLY and CDR2 FYNNEI. The CDR3 is CASSYQETQYF. DNA for the CDR3: TGTGCCAGCAGTTATCAAGAGACCCAGTACTTC.